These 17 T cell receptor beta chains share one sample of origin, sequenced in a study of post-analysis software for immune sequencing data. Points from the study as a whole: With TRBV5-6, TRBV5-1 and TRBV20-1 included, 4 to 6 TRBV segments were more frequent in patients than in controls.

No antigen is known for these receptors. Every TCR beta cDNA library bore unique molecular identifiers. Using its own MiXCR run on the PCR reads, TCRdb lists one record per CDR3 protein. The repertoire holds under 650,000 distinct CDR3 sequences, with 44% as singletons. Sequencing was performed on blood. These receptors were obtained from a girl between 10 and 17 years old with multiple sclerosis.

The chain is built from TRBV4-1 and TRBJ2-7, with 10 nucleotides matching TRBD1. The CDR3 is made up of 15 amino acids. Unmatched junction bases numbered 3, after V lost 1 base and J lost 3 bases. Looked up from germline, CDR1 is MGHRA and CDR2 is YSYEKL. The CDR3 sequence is CASSQGTGGRYEQYF. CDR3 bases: TGCGCCAGCAGCCAAGGGACAGGGGGACGCTACGAGCAGTACTTC.

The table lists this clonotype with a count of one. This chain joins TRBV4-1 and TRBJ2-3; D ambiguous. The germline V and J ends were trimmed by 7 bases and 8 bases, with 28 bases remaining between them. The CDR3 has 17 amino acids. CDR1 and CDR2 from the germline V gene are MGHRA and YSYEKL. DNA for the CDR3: TGCGCCAGCACTCCCTACCTTCTAGGAATCTTTTTCGGTACGCAGTATTTT. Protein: CASTPYLLGIFFGTQYF.

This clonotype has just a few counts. CDR3 sequence: CASSSVGTGELFF. CDR3 sequence (DNA): TGTGCCAGCAGCTCTGTTGGCACCGGGGAGCTGTTTTTT. The V call is TRBV7-2, the J call TRBJ2-2; D not resolved. This CDR3 has 13 amino acids. Per the germline V gene, CDR1 is SGHTA and CDR2 is FQGNSA. The germline V and J ends were trimmed by 4 bases and 4 bases, with 7 bases remaining between them.

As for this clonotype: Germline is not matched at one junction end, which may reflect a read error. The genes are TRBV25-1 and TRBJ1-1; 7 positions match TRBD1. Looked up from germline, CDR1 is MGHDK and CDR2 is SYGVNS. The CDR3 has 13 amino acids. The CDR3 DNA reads TGTGCCAGCAGATACAGGGGCTTCACTGAAGTTTTCTTT. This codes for CASRYRGFTEVFF.

The DNA of the CDR3 is TGTGCCAGCAGCCAACTTGGGACGCCTGAAAAACTGTTTTTT. The encoded protein is CASSQLGTPEKLFF. The chain combines TRBV7-9 with TRBJ1-4; tentative D call: TRBD1 (5 bases). The length of the CDR3 is 14 residues. V was clipped by 5 bases and J by 7 bases, with 14 bases between them. Per germline, CDR1 SEHNR and CDR2 FQNEAQ (reference sequence).

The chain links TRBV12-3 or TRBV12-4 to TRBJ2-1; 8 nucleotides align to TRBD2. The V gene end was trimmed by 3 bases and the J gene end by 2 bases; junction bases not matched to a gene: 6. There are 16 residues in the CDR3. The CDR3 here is CASSFPTSGPYNEQFF. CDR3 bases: TGTGCCAGCAGTTTCCCAACTAGCGGCCCCTACAATGAGCAGTTCTTC.

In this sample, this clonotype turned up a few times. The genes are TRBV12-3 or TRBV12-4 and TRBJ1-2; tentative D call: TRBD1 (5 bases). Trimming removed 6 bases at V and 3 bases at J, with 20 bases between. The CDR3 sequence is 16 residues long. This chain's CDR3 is CASSRRGFLGDYGYTF. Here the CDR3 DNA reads TGTGCCAGCAGCCGCCGGGGGTTTCTGGGGGACTATGGCTACACCTTC.

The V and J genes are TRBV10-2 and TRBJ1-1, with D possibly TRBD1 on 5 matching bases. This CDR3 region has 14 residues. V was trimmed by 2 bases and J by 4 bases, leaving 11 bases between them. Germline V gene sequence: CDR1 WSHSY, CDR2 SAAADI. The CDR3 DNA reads TGCGCCAGCAGTGAGGTTTTTGGGGGCACTGAAGCTTTCTTT. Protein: CASSEVFGGTEAFF.

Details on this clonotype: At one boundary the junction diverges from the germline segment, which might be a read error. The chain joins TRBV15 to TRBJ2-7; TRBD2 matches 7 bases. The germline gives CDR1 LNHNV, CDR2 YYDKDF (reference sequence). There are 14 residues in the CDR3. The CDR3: CAASGVPRSYEQYF. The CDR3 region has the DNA TGTGCCGCCAGCGGGGTACCCCGCTCCTACGAGCAGTACTTC.

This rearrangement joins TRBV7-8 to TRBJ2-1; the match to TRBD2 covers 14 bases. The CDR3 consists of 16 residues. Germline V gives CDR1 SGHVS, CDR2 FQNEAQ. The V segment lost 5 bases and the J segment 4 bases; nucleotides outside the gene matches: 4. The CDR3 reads CASSPWTSGGYNEQFF. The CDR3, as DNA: TGTGCCAGCAGCCCGTGGACTAGCGGGGGGTACAATGAGCAGTTCTTC. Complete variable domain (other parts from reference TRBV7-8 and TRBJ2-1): GAGVSQSPRYKVAKRGQDVALRCDPISGHVSLFWYQQALGQGPEFLTYFQNEAQLDKSGLPSDRFFAERPEGSVSTLKIQRTQQEDSAVYLCASSPWTSGGYNEQFFGPGTRLTVL.

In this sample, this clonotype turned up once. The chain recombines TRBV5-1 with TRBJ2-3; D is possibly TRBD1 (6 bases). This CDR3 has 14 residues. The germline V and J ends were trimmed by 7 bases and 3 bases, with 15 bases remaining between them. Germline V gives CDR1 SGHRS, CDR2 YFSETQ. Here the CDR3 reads CASGPTGYTDTQYF. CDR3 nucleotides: TGCGCCAGCGGACCGACAGGTTATACAGATACGCAGTATTTT.

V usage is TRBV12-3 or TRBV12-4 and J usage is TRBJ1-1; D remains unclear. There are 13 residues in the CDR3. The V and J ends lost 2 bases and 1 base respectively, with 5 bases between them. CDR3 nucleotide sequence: TGTGCCAGCAGTTTAATCCGGAACACTGAAGCTTTCTTT. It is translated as CASSLIRNTEAFF.

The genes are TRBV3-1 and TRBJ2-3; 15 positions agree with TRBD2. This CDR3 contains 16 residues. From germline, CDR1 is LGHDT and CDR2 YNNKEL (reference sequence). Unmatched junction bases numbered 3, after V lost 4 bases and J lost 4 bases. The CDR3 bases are TGTGCCAGCAGCCGGACTAGCGGGGGGGGCGCAGATACGCAGTATTTT. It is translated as CASSRTSGGGADTQYF.

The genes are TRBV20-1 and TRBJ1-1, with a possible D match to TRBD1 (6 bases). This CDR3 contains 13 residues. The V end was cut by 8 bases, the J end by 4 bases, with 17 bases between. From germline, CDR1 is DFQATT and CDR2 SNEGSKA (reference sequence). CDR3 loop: CSLQKGGFTEAFF. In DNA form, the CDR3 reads TGCAGTCTCCAAAAGGGGGGCTTCACTGAAGCTTTCTTT.

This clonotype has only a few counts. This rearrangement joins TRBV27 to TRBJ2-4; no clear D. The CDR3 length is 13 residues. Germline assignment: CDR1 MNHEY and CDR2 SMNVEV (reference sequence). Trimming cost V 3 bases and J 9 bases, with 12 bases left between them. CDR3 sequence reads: CASSFDPKGIQYF. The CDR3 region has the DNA TGTGCCAGCAGTTTCGACCCAAAAGGCATTCAGTACTTC.

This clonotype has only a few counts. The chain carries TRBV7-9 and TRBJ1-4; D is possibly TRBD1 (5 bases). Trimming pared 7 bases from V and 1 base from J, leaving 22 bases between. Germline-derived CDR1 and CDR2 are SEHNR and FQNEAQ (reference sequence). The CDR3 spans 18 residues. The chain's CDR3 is CASTRGLMGRRTNEKLFF. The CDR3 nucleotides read TGTGCCAGCACCCGGGGGTTGATGGGGCGAAGAACTAATGAAAAACTGTTTTTT.

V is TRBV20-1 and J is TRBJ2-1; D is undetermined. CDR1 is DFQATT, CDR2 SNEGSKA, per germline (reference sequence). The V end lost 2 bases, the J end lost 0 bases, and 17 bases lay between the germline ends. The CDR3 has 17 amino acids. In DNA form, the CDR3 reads TGCAGTGCTAGATCCCTCCGCCAGTCGAGCTCCTACAATGAGCAGTTCTTC. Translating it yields CSARSLRQSSSYNEQFF.